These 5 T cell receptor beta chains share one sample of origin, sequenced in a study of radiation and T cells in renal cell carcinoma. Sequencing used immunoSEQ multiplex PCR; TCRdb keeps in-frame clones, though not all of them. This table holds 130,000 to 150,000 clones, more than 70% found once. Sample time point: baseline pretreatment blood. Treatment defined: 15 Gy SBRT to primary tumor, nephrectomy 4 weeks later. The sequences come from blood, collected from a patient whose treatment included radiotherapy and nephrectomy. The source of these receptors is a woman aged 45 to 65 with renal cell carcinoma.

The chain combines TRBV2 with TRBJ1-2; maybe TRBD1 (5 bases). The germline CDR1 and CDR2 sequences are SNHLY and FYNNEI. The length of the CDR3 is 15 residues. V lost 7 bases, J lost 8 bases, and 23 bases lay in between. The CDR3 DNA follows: TGTGCCAGCAATCGAGAGAATACGGGCAGGGCAGGCTACACCTTC. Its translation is CASNRENTGRAGYTF. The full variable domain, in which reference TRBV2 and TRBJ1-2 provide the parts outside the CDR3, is EPEVTQTPSHQVTQMGQEVILRCVPISNHLYFYWYRQILGQKVEFLVSFYNNEISEKSEIFDDQFSVERPDGSNFTLKIRSTKLEDSAMYFCASNRENTGRAGYTFGSGTRLTVV.

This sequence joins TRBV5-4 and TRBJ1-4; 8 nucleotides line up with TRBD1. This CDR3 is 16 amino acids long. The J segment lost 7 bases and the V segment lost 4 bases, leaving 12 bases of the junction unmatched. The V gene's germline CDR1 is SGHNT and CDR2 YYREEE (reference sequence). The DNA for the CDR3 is TGTGCCAGCAGCGCCGCCCGGGACAGGAAAGGTGAAAAACTGTTTTTT. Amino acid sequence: CASSAARDRKGEKLFF.

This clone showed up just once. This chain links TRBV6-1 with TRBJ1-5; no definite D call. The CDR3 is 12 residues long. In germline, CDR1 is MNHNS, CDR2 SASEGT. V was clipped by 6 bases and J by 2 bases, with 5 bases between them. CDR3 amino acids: CASREGNQPQHF. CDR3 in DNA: TGTGCCAGCAGGGAGGGCAATCAGCCCCAGCATTTT.

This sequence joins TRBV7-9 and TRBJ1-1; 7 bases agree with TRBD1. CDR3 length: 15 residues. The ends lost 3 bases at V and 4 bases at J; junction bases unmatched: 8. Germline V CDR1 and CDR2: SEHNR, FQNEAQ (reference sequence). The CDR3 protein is CASSFDRRGLTEAFF. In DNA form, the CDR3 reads TGTGCCAGCAGCTTCGACCGTAGGGGGCTCACTGAAGCTTTCTTT.

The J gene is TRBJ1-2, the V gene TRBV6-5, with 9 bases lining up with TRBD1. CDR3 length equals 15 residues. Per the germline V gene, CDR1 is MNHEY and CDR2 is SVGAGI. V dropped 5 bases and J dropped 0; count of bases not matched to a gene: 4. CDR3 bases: TGTGCCAGCAGTACGACAGGGGGAGCTAACTATGGCTACACCTTC. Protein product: CASSTTGGANYGYTF.